This TCR beta chain was identified during a study of vaccination effects on CD4 cells after COVID-19. Study in general: A median of 72 days separated the second dose and sampling.

After expansion with viral peptide pools in the ViraFEST assay, antigen-specific CD4+ T cells were sequenced. Investigators separated out CD4+ T cells once 9 to 11 days of culture had passed. Each person got two doses of an mRNA SARS-CoV-2 vaccine, BNT162b2 or mRNA-1273. The healthy vaccine recipients, who had no prior SARS-CoV-2 infection, showed negative nucleocapsid antibodies. Cultures of approximately 2.1 million PBMC per well contained 9.5 to 10 IU/ml IL-2 plus 10 ug/ml peptides. Half the medium was replaced with IL-2 medium on days 3 and 7. J lost 5 bases, V lost 4 bases, and 12 bases had no gene match. Germline V lookup: CDR1 SGDLS, CDR2 YYNGEE. This CDR3 region has 16 residues. For this clone: The antigen remains undetermined.

TCRdb keeps only in-frame clones here, not all; method: immunoSEQ multiplex PCR. The sample records about 30,000 clones, under 85% being singletons. The J gene is TRBJ2-3, the V gene TRBV9; 8 bases match TRBD2. Source: CD4+ T cells from PBMCs cultured with HCoV-OC43 spike peptides, taken after COVID-19 vaccination. Subset specified: HCoV-OC43 spike overlapping peptide pool stimulation. The sequence was collected from a human donor who received a COVID-19 vaccine. CDR3 DNA: TGTGCCAGCAGCAACCCCACGGGGGGGCCGGGAGATACGCAGTATTTT. Translating it yields CASSNPTGGPGDTQYF.